The sample holds many counts of the clone carrying this T cell receptor (beta chain). Its antigen is not identified. The sample belongs to a study of type 1 regulatory T cells. At the level of the study: An in vitro protocol generated T-allo10, a Tr1-enriched, alloantigen-specific CD4 T cell product. Whole-study findings and limits: Tr1 cells had a more restricted TCR repertoire than non-Tr1 cells.

V dropped 4 bases and J dropped 3; count of bases not matched to a gene: 3. The germline V gene encodes CDR1 ENHRY and CDR2 SYGVKD. CDR3 length equals 13 residues. TCRdb re-derived calls from the reads in MiXCR, one entry per CDR3 protein. The data hold around 5,700 distinct CDR3 sequences, with roughly 34% observed a single time. The genes are TRBV10-3 and TRBJ2-7, with TRBD1 matching 7 bases. This clonotype originated in a human donor in good health. Input material: cultured type 1 regulatory T (Tr1) cells, either the whole culture or a sorted fraction (not recorded which). CDR3: CAISANRGYEQYF. The CDR3 DNA follows: TGTGCCATCAGTGCAAACAGGGGCTACGAGCAGTACTTC.